This T cell receptor (beta chain) was profiled in a study of cytomegalovirus exposure and HLA in healthy donors. Primers: 60 Vbeta forward and 13 Jbeta reverse. Profiled with immunoSEQ multiplex PCR; TCRdb holds only in-frame clones, not every one. The sample consists of under 200,000 clones, 70% to 80% of them appearing once. Trimming took 3 bases from V and 4 from J; bases not matched to a gene: 8. This CDR3 contains 17 residues. The germline V gene encodes CDR1 LNHDA and CDR2 SQIVND (reference sequence). Study outcomes and limitations: A cluster of highly shared sequence variants was likely a sequencing artifact.

A remark on this clone: The antigen remains unidentified.

This chain joins TRBV19 and TRBJ2-1; 11 nucleotides match TRBD2. The sequence was obtained from a woman aged 25 to 45 in good health and CMV-seropositive. The sample comprised PBMCs. The CDR3 region is CASSISVSGGVYNEQFF. CDR3 DNA sequence: TGTGCCAGTAGTATCTCGGTTAGCGGGGGGGTATACAATGAGCAGTTCTTC. Complete variable domain (other parts from reference TRBV19 and TRBJ2-1): DGGITQSPKYLFRKEGQNVTLSCEQNLNHDAMYWYRQDPGQGLRLIYYSQIVNDFQKGDIAEGYSVSREKKESFPLTVTSAQKNPTAFYLCASSISVSGGVYNEQFFGPGTRLTVL.